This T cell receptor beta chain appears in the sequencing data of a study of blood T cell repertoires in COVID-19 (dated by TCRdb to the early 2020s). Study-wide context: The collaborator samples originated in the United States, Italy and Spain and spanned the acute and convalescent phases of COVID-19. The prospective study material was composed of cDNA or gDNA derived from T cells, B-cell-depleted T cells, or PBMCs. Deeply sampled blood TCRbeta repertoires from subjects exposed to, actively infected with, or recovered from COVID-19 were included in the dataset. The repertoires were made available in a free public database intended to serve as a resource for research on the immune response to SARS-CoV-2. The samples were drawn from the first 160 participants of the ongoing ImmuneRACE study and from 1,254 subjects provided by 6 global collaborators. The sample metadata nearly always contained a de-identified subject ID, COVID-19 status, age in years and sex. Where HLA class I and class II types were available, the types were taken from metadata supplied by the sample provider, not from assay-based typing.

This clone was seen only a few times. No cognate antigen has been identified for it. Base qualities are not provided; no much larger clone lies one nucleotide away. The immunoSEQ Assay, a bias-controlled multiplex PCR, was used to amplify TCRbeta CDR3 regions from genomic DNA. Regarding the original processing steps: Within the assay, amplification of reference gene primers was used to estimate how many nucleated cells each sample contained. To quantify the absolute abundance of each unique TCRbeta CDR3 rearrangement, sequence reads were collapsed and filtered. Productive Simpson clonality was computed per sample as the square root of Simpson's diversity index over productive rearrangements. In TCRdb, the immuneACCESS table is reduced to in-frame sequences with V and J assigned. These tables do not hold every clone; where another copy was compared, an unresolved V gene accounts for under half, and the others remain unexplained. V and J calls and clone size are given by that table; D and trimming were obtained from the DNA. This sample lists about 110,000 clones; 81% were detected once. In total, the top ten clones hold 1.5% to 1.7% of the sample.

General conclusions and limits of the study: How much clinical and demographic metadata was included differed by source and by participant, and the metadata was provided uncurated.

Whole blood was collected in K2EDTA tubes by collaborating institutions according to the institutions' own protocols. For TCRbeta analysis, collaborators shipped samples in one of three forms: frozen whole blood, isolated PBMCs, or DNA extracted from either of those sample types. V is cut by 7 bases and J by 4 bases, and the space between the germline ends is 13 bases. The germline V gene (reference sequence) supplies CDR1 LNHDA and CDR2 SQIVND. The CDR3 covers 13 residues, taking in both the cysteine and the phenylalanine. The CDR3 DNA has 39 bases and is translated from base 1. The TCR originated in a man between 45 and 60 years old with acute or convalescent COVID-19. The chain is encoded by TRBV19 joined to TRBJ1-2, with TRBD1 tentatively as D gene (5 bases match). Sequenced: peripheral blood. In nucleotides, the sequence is TGTGCCAGTACCCGCGGAGGGGCCTATGGCTACACCTTC. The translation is CASTRGGAYGYTF.